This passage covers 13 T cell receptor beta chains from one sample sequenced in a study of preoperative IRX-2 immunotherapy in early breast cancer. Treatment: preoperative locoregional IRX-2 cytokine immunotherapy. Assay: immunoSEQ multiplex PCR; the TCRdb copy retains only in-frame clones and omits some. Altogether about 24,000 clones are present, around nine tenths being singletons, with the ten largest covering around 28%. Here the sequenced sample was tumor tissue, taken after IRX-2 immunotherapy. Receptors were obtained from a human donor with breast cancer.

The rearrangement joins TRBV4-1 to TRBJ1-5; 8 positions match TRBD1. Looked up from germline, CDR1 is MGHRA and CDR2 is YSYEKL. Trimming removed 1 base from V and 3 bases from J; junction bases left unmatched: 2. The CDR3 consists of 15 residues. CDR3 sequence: CASSQGTGTNQPQHF. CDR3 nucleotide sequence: TGCGCCAGCAGCCAAGGGACAGGGACCAATCAGCCCCAGCATTTT.

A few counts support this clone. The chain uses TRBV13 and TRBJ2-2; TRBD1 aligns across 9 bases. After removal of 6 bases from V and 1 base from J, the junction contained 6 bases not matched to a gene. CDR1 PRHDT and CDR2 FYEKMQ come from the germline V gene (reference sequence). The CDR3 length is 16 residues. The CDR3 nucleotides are TGTGCCAGCAGATATACAGGGGGCGGGAACACCGGGGAGCTGTTTTTT. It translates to CASRYTGGGNTGELFF.

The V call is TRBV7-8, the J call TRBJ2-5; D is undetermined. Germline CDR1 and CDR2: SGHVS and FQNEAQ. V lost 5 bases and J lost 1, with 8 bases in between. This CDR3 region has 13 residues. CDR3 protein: CASSLQVQETQYF. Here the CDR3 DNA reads TGTGCCAGCAGCCTTCAGGTCCAAGAGACCCAGTACTTC.

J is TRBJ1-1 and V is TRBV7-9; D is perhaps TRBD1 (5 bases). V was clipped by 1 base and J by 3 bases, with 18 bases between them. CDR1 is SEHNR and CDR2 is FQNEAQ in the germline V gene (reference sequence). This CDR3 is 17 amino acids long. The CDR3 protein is CASSLEFGHFGDTEAFF. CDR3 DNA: TGTGCCAGCAGCTTAGAATTCGGACACTTTGGCGACACTGAAGCTTTCTTT.

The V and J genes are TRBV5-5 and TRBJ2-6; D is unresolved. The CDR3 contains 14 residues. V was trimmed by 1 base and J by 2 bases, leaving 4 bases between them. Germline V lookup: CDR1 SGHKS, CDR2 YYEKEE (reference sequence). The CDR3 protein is CASSLRTGANVLTF. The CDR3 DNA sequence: TGTGCCAGCAGCTTGAGGACTGGGGCCAACGTCCTGACTTTC. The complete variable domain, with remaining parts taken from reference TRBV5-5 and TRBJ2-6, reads DAGVTQSPTHLIKTRGQQVTLRCSPISGHKSVSWYQQVLGQGPQFIFQYYEKEERGRGNFPDRFSARQFPNYSSELNVNALLLGDSALYLCASSLRTGANVLTFGAGSRLTVL.

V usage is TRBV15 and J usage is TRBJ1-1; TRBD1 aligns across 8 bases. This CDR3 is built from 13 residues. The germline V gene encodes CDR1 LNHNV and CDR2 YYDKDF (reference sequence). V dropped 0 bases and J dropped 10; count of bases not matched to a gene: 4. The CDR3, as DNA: TGTGCCACCAGCAGAGATCTAACAGGGGGAGCTTTCTTT. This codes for CATSRDLTGGAFF.

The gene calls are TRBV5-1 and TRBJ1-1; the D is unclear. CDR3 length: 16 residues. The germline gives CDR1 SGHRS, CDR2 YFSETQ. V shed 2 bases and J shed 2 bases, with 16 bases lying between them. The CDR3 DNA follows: TGCGCCAGCAGCTTAACTATAGGCAGCCCAAACACTGAAGCTTTCTTT. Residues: CASSLTIGSPNTEAFF.

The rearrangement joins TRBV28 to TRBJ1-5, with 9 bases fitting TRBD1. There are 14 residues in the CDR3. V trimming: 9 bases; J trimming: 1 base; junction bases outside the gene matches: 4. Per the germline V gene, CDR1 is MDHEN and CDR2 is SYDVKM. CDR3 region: CASLTGGSNQPQHF. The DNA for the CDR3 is TGTGCCAGTTTGACAGGGGGAAGCAATCAGCCCCAGCATTTT.

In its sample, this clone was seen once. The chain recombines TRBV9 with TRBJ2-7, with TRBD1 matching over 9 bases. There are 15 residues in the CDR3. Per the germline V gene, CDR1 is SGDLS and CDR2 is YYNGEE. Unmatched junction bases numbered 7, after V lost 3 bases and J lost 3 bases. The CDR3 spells CASSEEQGAHYEQYF. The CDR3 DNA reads TGTGCCAGCAGCGAGGAACAGGGGGCTCACTACGAGCAGTACTTC.

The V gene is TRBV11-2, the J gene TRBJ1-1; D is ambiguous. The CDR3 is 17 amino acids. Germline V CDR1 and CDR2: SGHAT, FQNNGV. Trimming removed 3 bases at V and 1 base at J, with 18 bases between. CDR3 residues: CASSFSRTRGGNTEAFF. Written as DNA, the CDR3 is TGTGCCAGCAGCTTTAGCCGAACCCGAGGTGGGAACACTGAAGCTTTCTTT. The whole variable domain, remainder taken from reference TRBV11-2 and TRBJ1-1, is EAGVAQSPRYKIIEKRQSVAFWCNPISGHATLYWYQQILGQGPKLLIQFQNNGVVDDSQLPKDRFSAERLKGVDSTLKIQPAKLEDSAVYLCASSFSRTRGGNTEAFFGQGTRLTVV.

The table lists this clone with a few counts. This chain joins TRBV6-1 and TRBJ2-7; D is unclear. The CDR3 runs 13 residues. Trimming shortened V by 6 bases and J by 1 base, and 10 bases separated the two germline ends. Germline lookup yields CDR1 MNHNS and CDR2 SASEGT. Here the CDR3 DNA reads TGTGCCAGCAGCGGAGACTGGTCCTACGAGCAGTACGTC. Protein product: CASSGDWSYEQYV.

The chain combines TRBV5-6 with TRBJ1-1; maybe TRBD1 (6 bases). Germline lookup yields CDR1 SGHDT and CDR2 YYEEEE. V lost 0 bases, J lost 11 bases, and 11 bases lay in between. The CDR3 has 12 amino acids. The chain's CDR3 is CASSLVQGMAFF. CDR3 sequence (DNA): TGTGCCAGCAGCTTGGTTCAGGGGATGGCTTTCTTT. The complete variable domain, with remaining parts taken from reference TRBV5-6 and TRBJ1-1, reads DAGVTQSPTHLIKTRGQQVTLRCSPKSGHDTVSWYQQALGQGPQFIFQYYEEEERQRGNFPDRFSGHQFPNYSSELNVNALLLGDSALYLCASSLVQGMAFFGQGTRLTVV.

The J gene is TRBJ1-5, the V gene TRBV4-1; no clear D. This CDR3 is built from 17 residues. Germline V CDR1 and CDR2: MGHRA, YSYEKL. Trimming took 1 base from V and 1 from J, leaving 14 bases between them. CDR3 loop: CASSQGFGVGSNQPQHF. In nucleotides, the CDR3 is TGCGCCAGCAGCCAAGGGTTTGGGGTCGGAAGCAATCAGCCCCAGCATTTT.